This T cell receptor beta chain was found in a study of blood T cell repertoires in COVID-19. Study information: Collection of acute and convalescent COVID-19 samples took place in the United States, Italy and Spain. PBMCs, B-cell-depleted T cells, or T cells provided the cDNA or gDNA that made up the material.

Original analysis: Estimates of nucleated cell counts were drawn from the amplification of reference gene primers. Assay used: immunoSEQ multiplex PCR; TCRdb lists only in-frame clones, some missing. The V and J calls and clone size were taken over from that table, and D and trimming were inferred from the DNA. The sample lists over 150,000 clones, around 84% occurring once. V was cut by 8 bases and J by 5 bases, with 18 bases left in between. Germline V gene data show CDR1 as LGHDT and CDR2 as YNNKEL (reference sequence). CDR3 size: 15 residues. Sequencing used peripheral blood. The chain employs TRBV3-1 (or the pseudogene TRBV3-2) and TRBJ1-4, with D uncertain. The TCR originated in a man aged 50-59 years with active or convalescent COVID-19. The CDR3 protein is CASRTYLGGNEKLFF. In DNA form, the CDR3 reads TGTGCCAGCCGCACTTACCTGGGCGGGAATGAAAAACTGTTTTTT.